One and the same sample provided the 11 T cell receptor beta chains below, sequenced in a study of human T cells and chemical hapten exposure (dated by TCRdb to the early 2020s). Library construction relied on RACE. Instrument on record: NextSeq 500. Using fastp at Q25 and MiXCR, TCRdb reprocessed the public reads and kept productive beta chains. Every entry covers one CDR3 protein and lists the most common genes and DNA from its rows. The sample has just over 350,000 distinct CDR3 sequences on record, about 6% of them singletons. The top ten clones comprise about 5% of the sample. This specimen's time point label, interpreted: patch test 2, 6 weeks after DPC sensitization. This specimen's treatment or condition label, per the study, means: therapeutic diphenylcyclopropenone sensitization with weekly scalp DPC. The source was whole blood, collected in connection with sensitization to the hapten diphenylcyclopropenone (DPC). These receptors all come from a young woman with alopecia areata. Some clones in this sample may be carry-over from other donors' samples.

This clonotype was picked up a small number of times. The genes are TRBV12-3 or TRBV12-4 and TRBJ2-1; D may match TRBD1 or TRBD2 (5 bases each). The V and J ends lost 4 bases and 2 bases respectively, with 9 bases between them. The CDR3 runs to 14 residues. The CDR3 coding sequence is TGTGCCAGCAGTTACGTGGGGGCCTACAATGAGCAGTTCTTC. This sequence encodes CASSYVGAYNEQFF.

This clonotype was observed many times. The chain links TRBV6-1 to TRBJ2-6, with 15 bases identical to TRBD2. Unmatched junction bases numbered 8, after V lost 6 bases and J lost 2 bases. CDR3 length: 19 amino acids. Germline lookup yields CDR1 MNHNS and CDR2 SASEGT. CDR3 sequence reads: CASSLFGLAGGPGANVLTF. The CDR3 nucleotides are TGTGCCAGCAGCCTTTTTGGACTAGCGGGGGGGCCTGGGGCCAACGTCCTGACTTTC.

The chain has TRBV5-1 and TRBJ2-5, with 10 bases that match TRBD2. The CDR3 is made up of 15 amino acids. V trimming: 3 bases; J trimming: 4 bases; junction bases outside the gene matches: 6. Germline V gives CDR1 SGHRS, CDR2 YFSETQ. The CDR3 sequence is CASSYGTSDRETQYF. The CDR3 coding sequence is TGCGCCAGCAGCTATGGGACTAGCGACCGAGAGACCCAGTACTTC.

This clonotype has just a few counts. This chain connects TRBV25-1 to TRBJ1-6, with D maybe TRBD1 (6 bases). The CDR3 length is 16 residues. Germline CDR1 is MGHDK and CDR2 is SYGVNS. V was shortened by 3 bases and J by 9 bases, with 18 bases between the two germline ends. CDR3 residues: CASSDTGKGKASPLHF. CDR3 sequence (DNA): TGTGCCAGCAGTGATACAGGGAAGGGGAAGGCTTCACCCCTCCACTTT.

Only a few counts were recorded for this clonotype. The chain has TRBV20-1 and TRBJ2-3, with D hard to call. The CDR3 covers 12 residues. Germline CDR1 and CDR2: DFQATT and SNEGSKA (reference sequence). V was shortened by 8 bases and J by 6 bases, with 15 bases between the two germline ends. CDR3 coding DNA: TGCAGTACTCCACAAGTTCGCGATACGCAGTATTTT. Its protein is CSTPQVRDTQYF.

Ten or more counts support this clonotype. The genes are TRBV2 and TRBJ1-6, with TRBD1 as a possible D gene (6 bases). The V gene lost 2 bases and the J gene lost 8 bases, with 13 bases spanning the gap. Germline V lookup: CDR1 SNHLY, CDR2 FYNNEI. The CDR3 runs to 15 residues. The CDR3 is CASSEQTGDDSPLHF. The CDR3 DNA sequence: TGTGCCAGCAGTGAACAGACAGGTGATGATTCACCCCTCCACTTT.

This clonotype has only a few counts. This chain links TRBV18 with TRBJ2-2; 8 bases line up with TRBD1. CDR3 size: 16 residues. V lost 2 bases, J lost 0 bases, and 2 bases stayed unmatched. CDR1 and CDR2 from the germline V gene are KGHSH and LQKENI. CDR3 region: CASSPRGQANTGELFF. DNA for the CDR3: TGTGCCAGCTCACCAAGGGGACAGGCGAACACCGGGGAGCTGTTTTTT. The full variable domain, its missing parts supplied by reference TRBV18 and TRBJ2-2, is NAGVMQNPRHLVRRRGQEARLRCSPMKGHSHVYWYRQLPEEGLKFMVYLQKENIIDESGMPKERFSAEFPKEGPSILRIQQVVRGDSAAYFCASSPRGQANTGELFFGEGSRLTVL.

This clonotype was recorded at least ten times. This sequence joins TRBV20-1 and TRBJ2-3, with 8 bases that match TRBD2. The CDR3 is made up of 15 amino acids. Germline-derived CDR1 and CDR2 are DFQATT and SNEGSKA (reference sequence). J lost 3 bases, V lost 3 bases, and 8 bases had no gene match. The CDR3 protein is CSASGGARRTDTQYF. The CDR3 coding sequence is TGCAGTGCTAGCGGGGGGGCGAGAAGGACAGATACGCAGTATTTT.

J is TRBJ2-1 and V is TRBV20-1; a possible D gene is TRBD2 (5 bases). This CDR3 has 14 amino acids. V was pared by 4 bases and J by 12 bases, with 22 bases between. Germline V lookup: CDR1 DFQATT, CDR2 SNEGSKA (reference sequence). The DNA for the CDR3 is TGCAGTGCTATAAGGACTGGAAGGAGCAGAATGCAGTTCTTC. Amino acid sequence: CSAIRTGRSRMQFF.

This clonotype was found a few times. The chain uses TRBV9 and TRBJ1-6, with 12 bases fitting TRBD1. CDR1 is SGDLS and CDR2 is YYNGEE in the germline V gene. The CDR3 covers 15 residues. Trimming cost V 3 bases and J 10 bases; bases outside gene matches: 5. CDR3 bases: TGTGCCAGCAGCGAGGGGACAGGGGGCTACTCACCCCTCCACTTT. Residues: CASSEGTGGYSPLHF. The full variable domain, completed using reference TRBV9 and TRBJ1-6, is DSGVTQTPKHLITATGQRVTLRCSPRSGDLSVYWYQQSLDQGLQFLIQYYNGEERAKGNILERFSAQQFPDLHSELNLSSLELGDSALYFCASSEGTGGYSPLHFGNGTRLTVT.

This clonotype has at least ten counts. The chain recombines TRBV4-1 with TRBJ1-1; D remains ambiguous. The CDR3 contains 13 residues. Trimming pared 1 base from V and 11 bases from J, leaving 14 bases between. The V gene's germline CDR1 is MGHRA and CDR2 YSYEKL. The CDR3 reads CASSQAILEAAFF. The CDR3 bases are TGCGCCAGCAGCCAAGCCATACTCGAGGCGGCTTTCTTT.